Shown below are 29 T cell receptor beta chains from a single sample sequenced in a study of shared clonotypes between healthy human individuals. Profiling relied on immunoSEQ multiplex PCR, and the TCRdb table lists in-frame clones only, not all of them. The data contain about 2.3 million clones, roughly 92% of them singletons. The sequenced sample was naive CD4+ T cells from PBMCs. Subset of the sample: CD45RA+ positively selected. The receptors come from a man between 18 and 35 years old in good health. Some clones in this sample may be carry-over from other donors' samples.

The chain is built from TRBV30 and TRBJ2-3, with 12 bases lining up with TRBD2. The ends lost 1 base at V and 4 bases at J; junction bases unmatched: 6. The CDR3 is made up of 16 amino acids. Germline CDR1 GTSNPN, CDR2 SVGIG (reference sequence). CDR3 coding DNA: TGTGCCTGGAGTGGGGCTAGCGGGAGGGCCGCAGATACGCAGTATTTT. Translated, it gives CAWSGASGRAADTQYF.

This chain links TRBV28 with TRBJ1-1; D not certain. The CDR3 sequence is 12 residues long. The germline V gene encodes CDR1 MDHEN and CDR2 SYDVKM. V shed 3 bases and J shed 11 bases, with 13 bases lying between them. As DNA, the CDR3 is TGTGCCAGCAGTTTGGCGGTCCCCGAGGCTTTCTTT. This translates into CASSLAVPEAFF.

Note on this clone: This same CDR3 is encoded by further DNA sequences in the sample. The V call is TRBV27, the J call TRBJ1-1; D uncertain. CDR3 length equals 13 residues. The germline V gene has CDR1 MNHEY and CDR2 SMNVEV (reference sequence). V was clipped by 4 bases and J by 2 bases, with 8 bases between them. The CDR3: CASSSQSNTEAFF. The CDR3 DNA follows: TGTGCCAGCAGTTCTCAGAGTAACACTGAAGCTTTCTTT.

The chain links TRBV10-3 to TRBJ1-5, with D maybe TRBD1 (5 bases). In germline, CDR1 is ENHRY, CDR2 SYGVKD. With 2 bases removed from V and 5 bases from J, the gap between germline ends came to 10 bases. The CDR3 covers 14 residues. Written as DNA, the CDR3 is TGTGCCATCAGTGAGAAGGGGCCGGATCAGCCCCAGCATTTT. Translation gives CAISEKGPDQPQHF.

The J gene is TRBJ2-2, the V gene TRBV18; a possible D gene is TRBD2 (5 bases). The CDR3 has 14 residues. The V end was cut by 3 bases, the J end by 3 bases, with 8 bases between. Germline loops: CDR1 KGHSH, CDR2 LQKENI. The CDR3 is CASSPRRDTGELFF. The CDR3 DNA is TGTGCCAGCTCACCGAGGCGGGACACCGGGGAGCTGTTTTTT.

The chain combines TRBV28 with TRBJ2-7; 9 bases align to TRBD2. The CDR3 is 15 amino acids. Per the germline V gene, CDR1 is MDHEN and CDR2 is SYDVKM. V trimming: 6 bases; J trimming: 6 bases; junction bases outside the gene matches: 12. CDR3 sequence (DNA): TGTGCCAGCAGATTTAGCGGGAGTTACGAAATCGAGCAGTACTTC. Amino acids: CASRFSGSYEIEQYF.

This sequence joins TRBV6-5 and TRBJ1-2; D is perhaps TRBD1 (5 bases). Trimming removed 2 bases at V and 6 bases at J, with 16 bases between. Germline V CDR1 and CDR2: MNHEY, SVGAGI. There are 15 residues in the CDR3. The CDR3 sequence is CASSYIGGTVHGYTF. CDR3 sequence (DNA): TGTGCCAGCAGTTACATCGGGGGGACGGTCCATGGCTACACCTTC.

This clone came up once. The CDR3 DNA reads TGTGCCAGCAGCTTATTAGGACTAGCGGGATTTGAGCAGTTCTTC. It yields the protein CASSLLGLAGFEQFF. The chain joins TRBV5-8 to TRBJ2-1, with 12 bases lining up with TRBD2. This CDR3 comprises 15 residues. The J segment lost 9 bases and the V segment lost 2 bases, leaving 6 bases of the junction unmatched. From germline, CDR1 is SGHTS and CDR2 YDEGEE.

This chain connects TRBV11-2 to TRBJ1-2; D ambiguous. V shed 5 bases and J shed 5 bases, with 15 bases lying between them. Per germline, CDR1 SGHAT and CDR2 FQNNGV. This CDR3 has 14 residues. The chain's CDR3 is CASSRDRGRYGYTF. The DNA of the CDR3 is TGTGCCAGCAGCCGCGATCGGGGTAGATATGGCTACACCTTC. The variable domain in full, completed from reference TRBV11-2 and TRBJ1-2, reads EAGVAQSPRYKIIEKRQSVAFWCNPISGHATLYWYQQILGQGPKLLIQFQNNGVVDDSQLPKDRFSAERLKGVDSTLKIQPAKLEDSAVYLCASSRDRGRYGYTFGSGTRLTVV.

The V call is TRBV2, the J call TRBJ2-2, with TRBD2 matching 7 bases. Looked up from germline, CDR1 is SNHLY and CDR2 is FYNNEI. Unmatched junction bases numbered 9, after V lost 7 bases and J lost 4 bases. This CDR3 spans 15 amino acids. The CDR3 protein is CASTGLESITGELFF. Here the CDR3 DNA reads TGTGCCAGCACCGGACTAGAAAGTATCACCGGGGAGCTGTTTTTT.

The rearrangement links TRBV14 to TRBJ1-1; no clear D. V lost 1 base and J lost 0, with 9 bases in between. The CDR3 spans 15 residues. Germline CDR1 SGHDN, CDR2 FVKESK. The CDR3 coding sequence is TGTGCCAGCAGCCAAGTGGGAGCTATGAACACTGAAGCTTTCTTT. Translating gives CASSQVGAMNTEAFF.

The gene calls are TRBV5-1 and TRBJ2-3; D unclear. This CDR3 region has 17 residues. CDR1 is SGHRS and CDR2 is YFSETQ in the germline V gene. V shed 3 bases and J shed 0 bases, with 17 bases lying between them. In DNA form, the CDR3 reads TGCGCCAGCAGCTCCCCGCCAGGCCGGATTAGCACAGATACGCAGTATTTT. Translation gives CASSSPPGRISTDTQYF.

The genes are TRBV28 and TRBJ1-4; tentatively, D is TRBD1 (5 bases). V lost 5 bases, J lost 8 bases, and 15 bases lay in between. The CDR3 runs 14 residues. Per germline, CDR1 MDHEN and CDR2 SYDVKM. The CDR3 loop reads CASSRQWLFEKLFF. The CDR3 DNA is TGTGCCAGCAGTCGACAGTGGCTGTTCGAAAAACTGTTTTTT.

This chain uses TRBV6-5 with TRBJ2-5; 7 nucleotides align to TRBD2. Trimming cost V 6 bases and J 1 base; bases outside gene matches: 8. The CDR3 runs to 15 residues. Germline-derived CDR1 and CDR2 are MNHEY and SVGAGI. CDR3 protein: CASSPISSGQETQYF. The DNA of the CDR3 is TGTGCCAGCAGCCCAATCTCTAGCGGCCAAGAGACCCAGTACTTC.

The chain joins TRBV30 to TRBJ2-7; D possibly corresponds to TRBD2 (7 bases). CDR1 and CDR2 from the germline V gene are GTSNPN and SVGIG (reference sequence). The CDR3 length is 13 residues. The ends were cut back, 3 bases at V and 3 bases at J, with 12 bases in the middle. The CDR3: CAWRGGQVYEQYF. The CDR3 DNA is TGTGCCTGGAGGGGGGGGCAGGTCTACGAGCAGTACTTC.

The CDR3 DNA follows: TGTGCCAGCAGCTCCCTCGGGGGGTTGGTGGGGTTGAGCTACACCTTC. The encoded protein is CASSSLGGLVGLSYTF. This chain uses TRBV7-6 with TRBJ1-2; maybe TRBD1 (5 bases). The V end was cut by 4 bases, the J end by 9 bases, with 24 bases between. From germline, CDR1 is SGHVS and CDR2 FNYEAQ. The CDR3 contains 16 residues.

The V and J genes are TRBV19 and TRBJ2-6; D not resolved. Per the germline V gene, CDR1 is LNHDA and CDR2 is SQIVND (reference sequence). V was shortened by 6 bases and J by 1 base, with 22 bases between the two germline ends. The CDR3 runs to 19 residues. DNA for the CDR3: TGTGCCAGTAGCTTTATGCGGCCAATTCACTTTTCTGGGGCCAACGTCCTGACTTTC. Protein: CASSFMRPIHFSGANVLTF. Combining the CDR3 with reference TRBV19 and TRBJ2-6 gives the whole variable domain DGGITQSPKYLFRKEGQNVTLSCEQNLNHDAMYWYRQDPGQGLRLIYYSQIVNDFQKGDIAEGYSVSREKKESFPLTVTSAQKNPTAFYLCASSFMRPIHFSGANVLTFGAGSRLTVL.

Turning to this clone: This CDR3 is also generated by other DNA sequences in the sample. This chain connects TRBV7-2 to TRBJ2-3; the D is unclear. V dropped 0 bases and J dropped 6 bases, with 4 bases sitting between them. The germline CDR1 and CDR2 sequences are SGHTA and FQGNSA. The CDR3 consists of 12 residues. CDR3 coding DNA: TGTGCCAGCAGCTTAGCATCGGATACGCAGTATTTT. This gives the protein CASSLASDTQYF.

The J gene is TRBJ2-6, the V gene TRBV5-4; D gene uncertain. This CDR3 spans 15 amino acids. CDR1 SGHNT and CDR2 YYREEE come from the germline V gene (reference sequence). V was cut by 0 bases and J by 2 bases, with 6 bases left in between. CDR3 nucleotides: TGTGCCAGCAGCTTGGCGCGGCCTGGGGCCAACGTCCTGACTTTC. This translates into CASSLARPGANVLTF.

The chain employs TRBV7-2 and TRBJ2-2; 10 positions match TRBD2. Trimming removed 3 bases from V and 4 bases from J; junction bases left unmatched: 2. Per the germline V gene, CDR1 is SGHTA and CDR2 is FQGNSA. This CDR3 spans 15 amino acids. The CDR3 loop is CASSLQREGTGELFF. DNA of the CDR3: TGTGCCAGCAGCTTGCAGCGGGAGGGCACCGGGGAGCTGTTTTTT.

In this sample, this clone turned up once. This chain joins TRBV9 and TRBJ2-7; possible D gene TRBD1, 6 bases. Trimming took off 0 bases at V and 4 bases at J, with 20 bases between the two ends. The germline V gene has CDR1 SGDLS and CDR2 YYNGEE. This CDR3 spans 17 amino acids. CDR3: CASSVGGQGPRGYEQYF. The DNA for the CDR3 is TGTGCCAGCAGCGTAGGAGGGCAGGGGCCGAGGGGATACGAGCAGTACTTC.

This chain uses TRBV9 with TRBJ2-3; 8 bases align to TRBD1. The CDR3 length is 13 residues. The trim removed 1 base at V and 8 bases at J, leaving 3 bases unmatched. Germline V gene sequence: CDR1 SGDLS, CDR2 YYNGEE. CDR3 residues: CASSVQGAPTQYF. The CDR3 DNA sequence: TGTGCCAGCAGCGTACAGGGGGCCCCTACGCAGTATTTT.

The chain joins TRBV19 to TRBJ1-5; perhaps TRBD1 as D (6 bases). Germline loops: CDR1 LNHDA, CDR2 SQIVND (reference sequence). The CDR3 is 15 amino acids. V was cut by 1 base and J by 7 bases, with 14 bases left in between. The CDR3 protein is CASSIGQAPTQPQHF. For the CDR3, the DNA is TGTGCCAGTAGTATAGGACAGGCCCCAACCCAGCCCCAGCATTTT.

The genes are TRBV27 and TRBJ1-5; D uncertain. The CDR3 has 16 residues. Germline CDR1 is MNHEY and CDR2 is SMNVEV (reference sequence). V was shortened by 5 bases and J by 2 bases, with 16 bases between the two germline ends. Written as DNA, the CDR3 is TGTGCCAGCAGTCCCTTCGGGGTCCTCGGCAATCAGCCCCAGCATTTT. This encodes CASSPFGVLGNQPQHF.

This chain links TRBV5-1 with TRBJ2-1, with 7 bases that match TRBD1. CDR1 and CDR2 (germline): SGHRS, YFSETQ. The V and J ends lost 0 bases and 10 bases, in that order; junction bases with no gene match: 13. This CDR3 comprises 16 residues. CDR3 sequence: CASSLVGDRGEMEQFF. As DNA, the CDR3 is TGCGCCAGCAGCTTGGTCGGGGACAGAGGGGAAATGGAGCAGTTCTTC.

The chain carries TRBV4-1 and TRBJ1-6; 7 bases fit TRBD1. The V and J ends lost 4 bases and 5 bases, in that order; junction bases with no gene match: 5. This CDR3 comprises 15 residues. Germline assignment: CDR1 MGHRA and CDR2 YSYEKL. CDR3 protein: CASSPPGGNNSPLHF. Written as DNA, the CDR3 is TGCGCCAGCAGCCCTCCAGGGGGTAATAATTCACCCCTCCACTTT.

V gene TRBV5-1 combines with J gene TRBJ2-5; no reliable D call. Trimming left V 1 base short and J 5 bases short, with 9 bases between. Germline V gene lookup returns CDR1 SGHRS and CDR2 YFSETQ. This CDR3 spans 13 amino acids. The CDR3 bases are TGCGCCAGCAGCTTGTCCGACAAGGAGACCCAGTACTTC. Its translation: CASSLSDKETQYF.

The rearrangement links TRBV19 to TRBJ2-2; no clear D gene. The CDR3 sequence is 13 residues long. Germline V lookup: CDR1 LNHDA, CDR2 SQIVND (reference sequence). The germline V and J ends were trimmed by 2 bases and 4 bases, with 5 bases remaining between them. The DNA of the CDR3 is TGTGCCAGTAGTATAATCGGCACCGGGGAGCTGTTTTTT. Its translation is CASSIIGTGELFF.

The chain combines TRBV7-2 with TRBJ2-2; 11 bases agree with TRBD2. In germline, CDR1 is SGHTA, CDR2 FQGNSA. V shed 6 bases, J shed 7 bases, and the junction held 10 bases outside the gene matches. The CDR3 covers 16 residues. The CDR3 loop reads CASRQKLAGVFGELFF. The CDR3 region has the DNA TGTGCCAGCAGACAAAAACTAGCGGGAGTCTTCGGGGAGCTGTTTTTT.